This TCR beta chain was recovered during a study of cytomegalovirus exposure and HLA in healthy donors. Looking at the study overall: In terms of ancestry, the Caucasian-associated cluster contained about four fifths of the approximately 400 genotyped donors.

Researchers ran the PCR with 60 Vbeta and 13 Jbeta primers. The method was immunoSEQ multiplex PCR; TCRdb's version includes in-frame clones alone and lacks a portion of them. The table has around 180,000 clones, around 80% seen once. This clone was detected once. The junction had 6 bases not matched to a gene; V was cut back by 8 bases and J by 1 base. The CDR3 totals 14 residues. In germline, CDR1 is MNHEY, CDR2 SMNVEV (reference sequence). This sequence originates from a woman between 45 and 60 years old in good health and CMV-seronegative. The sample consisted of PBMCs. This chain connects TRBV27 to TRBJ1-1, with 8 bases matching TRBD1. CDR3 protein: CASGSGTGNTEAFF. CDR3 in DNA: TGTGCCAGCGGATCGGGGACAGGGAACACTGAAGCTTTCTTT.